Listed here are 24 T cell receptor beta chains from one sample, sequenced in a study of blood T cell repertoires in COVID-19. Repertoires were generated with immunoSEQ multiplex PCR, while TCRdb's copy carries only in-frame clones and drops some. The sample includes roughly 82,000 clones, 90% of them seen just once. Input material: peripheral blood. These receptors all stem from a woman aged 45-59 years in a cohort sampled during active COVID-19.

The chain recombines TRBV6-2 or TRBV6-3 with TRBJ1-2, with D possibly matching TRBD1 (5 bases). Per the germline V gene, CDR1 is MNHEY and CDR2 is SVGEGT. The ends were cut back, 4 bases at V and 7 bases at J, with 7 bases in the middle. This CDR3 spans 11 amino acids. The CDR3 nucleotides are TGTGCCAGCAGTTTCCAGGGTGGCTACACCTTC. Its protein product is CASSFQGGYTF.

The chain links TRBV9 to TRBJ1-1; TRBD1 might be the D (5 bases). CDR3 size: 13 residues. The germline CDR1 and CDR2 sequences are SGDLS and YYNGEE. V was trimmed by 4 bases and J by 7 bases, leaving 14 bases between them. The CDR3 DNA follows: TGTGCCAGCAGCCCAACCTTTCAGGGTGAAGCTTTCTTT. It codes for CASSPTFQGEAFF.

This chain uses TRBV5-4 with TRBJ1-1; TRBD1 agrees at 9 bases. Germline loops: CDR1 SGHNT, CDR2 YYREEE (reference sequence). There are 16 residues in the CDR3. With V trimmed by 1 base and J by 1 base, 5 bases remained unmatched. In nucleotides, the CDR3 is TGTGCCAGCAGCTTGCCGCAGGGACAGGGGAACACTGAAGCTTTCTTT. Translating gives CASSLPQGQGNTEAFF.

The CDR3 reads CATSELTGGTSYEQYF. CDR3 coding DNA: TGTGCCACCAGTGAGCTAACAGGGGGCACGTCCTACGAGCAGTACTTC. The rearrangement joins TRBV24-1 to TRBJ2-7; 9 bases align to TRBD1. The germline gives CDR1 KGHDR, CDR2 SFDVKD. The CDR3 contains 16 residues. Trimming took 4 bases from V and 1 from J; bases not matched to a gene: 7.

This rearrangement joins TRBV12-2 to TRBJ2-2; the table names TRBD2, a call not compared with the DNA. TRBV12-2 counts as a pseudogene. The CDR3 covers 16 residues. The CDR3 region has the DNA TGTGCAAGTCGCCCCCAAAGGGCTAGCGGGAACGGGGAGCTGTTTTTT. It is translated as CASRPQRASGNGELFF.

The V call is TRBV5-6, the J call TRBJ2-1; 10 bases align to TRBD1. CDR1 and CDR2 from the germline V gene are SGHDT and YYEEEE. V lost 3 bases, J lost 3 bases, and 6 bases stayed unmatched. The CDR3 length is 16 residues. The CDR3 protein is CASSSGDRGFYNEQFF. CDR3 nucleotides: TGTGCCAGCAGCTCTGGGGACAGGGGATTCTACAATGAGCAGTTCTTC.

V gene TRBV4-1 combines with J gene TRBJ1-5; D uncertain. Trimming shortened V by 1 base and J by 2 bases, and 12 bases separated the two germline ends. This CDR3 spans 16 amino acids. CDR1 and CDR2 (germline): MGHRA, YSYEKL. The CDR3 loop reads CASSQVHETGNQPQHF. In nucleotides, the CDR3 is TGCGCCAGCAGCCAAGTCCACGAAACGGGCAATCAGCCCCAGCATTTT.

This clone was detected only a few times. The chain carries TRBV6-5 and TRBJ1-6, with 7 positions matching TRBD1. Germline values: CDR1 MNHEY, CDR2 SVGAGI. Losses at the gene ends were 6 bases for V and 6 bases for J; bases not matched to a gene: 5. The CDR3 length is 14 residues. The CDR3 region is CASSPTGRNSPLHF. CDR3 in DNA: TGTGCCAGCAGCCCGACAGGGCGTAATTCACCCCTCCACTTT.

The chain employs TRBV6-1 and TRBJ2-1, with 12 bases lining up with TRBD1. This CDR3 spans 16 amino acids. Germline CDR1 and CDR2: MNHNS and SASEGT. Trimming at V came to 1 base and at J to 10 bases, leaving 8 bases not matched to a gene. CDR3 in amino acids: CASSEGGQGARREQFF. CDR3 DNA sequence: TGTGCCAGCAGTGAAGGGGGACAGGGGGCTCGAAGGGAGCAGTTCTTC.

The genes are TRBV6-5 and TRBJ2-1, with 9 positions matching TRBD2. V was clipped by 6 bases and J by 5 bases; unmatched bases: 8. The CDR3 runs to 15 residues. Germline V gene lookup returns CDR1 MNHEY and CDR2 SVGAGI. In nucleotides, the CDR3 is TGTGCCAGCAGGGCGGGACTAGCCGCTAACAATGAGCAGTTCTTC. It specifies CASRAGLAANNEQFF.

The V gene is TRBV28, the J gene TRBJ2-7, with 12 positions matching TRBD2. The germline gives CDR1 MDHEN, CDR2 SYDVKM. This CDR3 has 14 residues. The V gene end was trimmed by 6 bases and the J gene end by 5 bases; junction bases not matched to a gene: 5. This CDR3 is CASRPSGRVHEQYF. CDR3 DNA: TGTGCCAGCAGGCCTAGCGGGAGGGTCCACGAGCAGTACTTC.

Here the CDR3 reads CASSLGLAGGGNEQFF. CDR3 nucleotides: TGTGCCAGCAGTTTAGGTCTAGCGGGAGGGGGGAATGAGCAGTTCTTC. The rearrangement uses TRBV27 and TRBJ2-1; 12 bases fit TRBD2. This CDR3 is 16 amino acids long. From germline, CDR1 is MNHEY and CDR2 SMNVEV (reference sequence). The J segment lost 7 bases and the V segment lost 2 bases, leaving 6 bases of the junction unmatched.

The chain uses TRBV28 and TRBJ1-2; 9 bases match TRBD1. The CDR3 runs 16 residues. Per the germline V gene, CDR1 is MDHEN and CDR2 is SYDVKM. The junction had 8 bases not matched to a gene; V was cut back by 4 bases and J by 2 bases. CDR3 in DNA: TGTGCCAGCAGTTACGTAGTCGGACAGGGGAACTATGGCTACACCTTC. Translating it yields CASSYVVGQGNYGYTF.

This chain joins TRBV5-1 and TRBJ2-7, with unresolved D. CDR1 is SGHRS and CDR2 is YFSETQ in the germline V gene. The ends were cut back, 0 bases at V and 4 bases at J, with 5 bases in the middle. The CDR3 sequence is 12 residues long. For the CDR3, the DNA is TGCGCCAGCAGCTTGGGCGGTTACGAGCAGTACTTC. It translates to CASSLGGYEQYF.

This clone was detected once. The chain couples TRBV7-2 to TRBJ2-5; the D gene is possibly TRBD2 (5 bases). Trimming pared 1 base from V and 5 bases from J, leaving 14 bases between. This CDR3 spans 15 amino acids. CDR1 is SGHTA, CDR2 FQGNSA, per germline. The CDR3 DNA sequence: TGTGCCAGCAGCTTAGGCAGCGGCCTGGGGGAGACCCAGTACTTC. Amino acid sequence: CASSLGSGLGETQYF.

The V call is TRBV6-6, the J call TRBJ1-4; 10 bases are shared with TRBD1. This CDR3 is 14 amino acids long. Germline V lookup: CDR1 MNHNY, CDR2 SVGAGI (reference sequence). The junction had 4 bases not matched to a gene; V was cut back by 6 bases and J by 6 bases. CDR3 region: CASRTGGADEKLFF. CDR3 coding DNA: TGTGCCAGCAGGACAGGGGGCGCGGATGAAAAACTGTTTTTT.

The V call is TRBV11-2, the J call TRBJ1-2, with D possibly matching TRBD1 (6 bases). The CDR3 is 13 residues long. Per germline, CDR1 SGHAT and CDR2 FQNNGV. V was cut by 3 bases and J by 8 bases, with 13 bases left in between. The CDR3 region has the DNA TGTGCCAGCAGCTTGGCGGGGGCAAGGGGCTACACCTTC. Protein product: CASSLAGARGYTF.

V and J are TRBV7-3 and TRBJ2-1; TRBD2 matches at 10 bases. Germline CDR1 and CDR2: SGHTA and FQGTGA. V was clipped by 5 bases and J by 4 bases; unmatched bases: 8. This CDR3 has 16 amino acids. CDR3 sequence reads: CASSLLAGVDYNEQFF. CDR3 bases: TGTGCCAGCAGCCTCCTAGCGGGAGTAGATTACAATGAGCAGTTCTTC.

The chain recombines TRBV2 with TRBJ1-1; 11 positions agree with TRBD1. V shed 5 bases, J shed 3 bases, and the junction held 5 bases outside the gene matches. The CDR3 consists of 15 residues. From germline, CDR1 is SNHLY and CDR2 FYNNEI. The chain's CDR3 is CASSHRDRGYTEAFF. Here the CDR3 DNA reads TGTGCCAGCAGTCACCGGGACAGGGGGTACACTGAAGCTTTCTTT.

The chain couples TRBV7-9 to TRBJ2-1; D might be TRBD2 (6 bases). V dropped 4 bases and J dropped 10 bases, with 17 bases sitting between them. CDR3 size: 14 residues. Germline V gene sequence: CDR1 SEHNR, CDR2 FQNEAQ (reference sequence). CDR3 region: CASSYLGGWEEQFF. The CDR3 region has the DNA TGTGCCAGCAGCTATTTAGGAGGGTGGGAGGAGCAGTTCTTC. Filled out from reference TRBV7-9 and TRBJ2-1, the complete variable domain reads DTGVSQNPRHKITKRGQNVTFRCDPISEHNRLYWYRQTLGQGPEFLTYFQNEAQLEKSRLLSDRFSAERPKGSFSTLEIQRTEQGDSAMYLCASSYLGGWEEQFFGPGTRLTVL.

The chain uses TRBV11-2 and TRBJ2-7; TRBD2 is a possible D gene (5 bases). V was shortened by 7 bases and J by 6 bases, with 19 bases between the two germline ends. The CDR3 covers 14 residues. The V gene's germline CDR1 is SGHAT and CDR2 FQNNGV. The CDR3 loop reads CASIPVLLGGEQYF. The CDR3 nucleotides read TGTGCCAGCATCCCGGTCCTTCTTGGAGGCGAGCAGTACTTC. Together with reference TRBV11-2 and TRBJ2-7, the CDR3 gives the full variable domain: EAGVAQSPRYKIIEKRQSVAFWCNPISGHATLYWYQQILGQGPKLLIQFQNNGVVDDSQLPKDRFSAERLKGVDSTLKIQPAKLEDSAVYLCASIPVLLGGEQYFGPGTRLTVT.

The chain couples TRBV19 to TRBJ2-2; 9 bases are a match to TRBD1. Trimming cost V 1 base and J 5 bases; bases outside gene matches: 5. Germline lookup yields CDR1 LNHDA and CDR2 SQIVND (reference sequence). The CDR3 consists of 16 residues. CDR3 in DNA: TGTGCCAGTAGTATAGGAGACAGGGGGTGGACCGGGGAGCTGTTTTTT. As protein: CASSIGDRGWTGELFF.

The chain is built from TRBV24-1 and TRBJ1-1; possible D gene TRBD1, 6 bases. Germline CDR1 reads KGHDR; CDR2 reads SFDVKD. The V and J ends lost 3 bases and 10 bases respectively, with 14 bases between them. The CDR3 has 13 residues. CDR3: CATSDTGTERAFF. DNA for the CDR3: TGTGCCACCAGTGATACAGGGACGGAGAGAGCTTTCTTT.

This clone showed up just a few times. The chain joins TRBV2 to TRBJ2-7; D might be TRBD1 (5 bases). Trimming took off 8 bases at V and 2 bases at J, with 13 bases between the two ends. Germline V gene sequence: CDR1 SNHLY, CDR2 FYNNEI. CDR3 length: 13 amino acids. In DNA, the CDR3 is TGTGCCAGCGGGTGGCAGGGTGCCTACGAGCAGTACTTC. This gives the protein CASGWQGAYEQYF.